This T cell receptor beta chain was captured in a study of human T cells and chemical hapten exposure. Across the study: Patients having alopecia areata, totalis or universalis were mostly female.

TCRdb reprocessed the RACE reads via MiXCR and lists one record per CDR3 protein. Of more than 250,000 distinct CDR3 sequences in the sample, about 8.1% are singletons; the top ten hold 2% to 2.5%. This CDR3 contains 13 residues. Trimming took 7 bases from V and 6 from J, leaving 15 bases between them. This clonotype was detected a few times. The time point is: pre-sensitization, week 0. Treatment described: therapeutic diphenylcyclopropenone sensitization with weekly scalp DPC. The rearrangement links TRBV12-3 or TRBV12-4 to TRBJ1-1, with D perhaps matching TRBD1 (6 bases). Source: whole blood, taken in connection with sensitization to the hapten diphenylcyclopropenone (DPC). This clonotype was obtained from a woman in her thirties or forties with alopecia areata. Some clones in this sample may be carry-over from other donors' samples. CDR3 bases: TGTGCCAGCACCTTTCGGGACACTTCTGAAGCTTTCTTT. Encoded protein: CASTFRDTSEAFF.